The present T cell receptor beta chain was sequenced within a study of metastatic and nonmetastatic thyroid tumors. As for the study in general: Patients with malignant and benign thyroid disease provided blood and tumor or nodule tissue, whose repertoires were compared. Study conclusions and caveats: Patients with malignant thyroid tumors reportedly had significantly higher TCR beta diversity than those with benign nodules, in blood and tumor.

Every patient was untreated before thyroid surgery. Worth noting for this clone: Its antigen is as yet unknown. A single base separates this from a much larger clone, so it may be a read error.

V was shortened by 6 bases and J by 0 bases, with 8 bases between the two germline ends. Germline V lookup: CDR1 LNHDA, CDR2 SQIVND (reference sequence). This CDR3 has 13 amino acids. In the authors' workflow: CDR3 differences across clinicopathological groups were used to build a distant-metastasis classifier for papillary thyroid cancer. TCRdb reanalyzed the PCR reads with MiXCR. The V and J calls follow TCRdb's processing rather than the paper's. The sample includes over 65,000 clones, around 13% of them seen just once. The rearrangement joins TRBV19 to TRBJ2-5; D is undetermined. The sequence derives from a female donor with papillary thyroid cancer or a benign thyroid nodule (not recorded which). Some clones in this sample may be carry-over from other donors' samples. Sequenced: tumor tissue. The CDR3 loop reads CASSYSYQETQYF. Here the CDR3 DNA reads TGTGCCAGTAGCTACAGTTACCAAGAGACCCAGTACTTC.